Below are 29 T cell receptor beta chains sequenced from a single sample in a study of blood T cell repertoires in COVID-19. Profiling relied on immunoSEQ multiplex PCR, and the TCRdb table lists in-frame clones only, not all of them. The repertoire holds 70,000 to 95,000 clones, around four fifths seen once, with approximately 12% in the top ten. Material for sequencing was peripheral blood. Receptor source: a woman in her 70s with active or convalescent COVID-19.

The chain carries TRBV18 and TRBJ2-7, with 7 bases aligning to TRBD1. V lost 3 bases, J lost 1 base, and 3 bases stayed unmatched. The CDR3 is 14 residues long. CDR1 is KGHSH, CDR2 LQKENI, per germline. CDR3 sequence: CASSPGQRSYEQYF. CDR3 DNA sequence: TGTGCCAGCTCACCGGGACAGAGGTCCTACGAGCAGTACTTC. Full variable domain (outside the CDR3, taken from reference TRBV18 and TRBJ2-7): NAGVMQNPRHLVRRRGQEARLRCSPMKGHSHVYWYRQLPEEGLKFMVYLQKENIIDESGMPKERFSAEFPKEGPSILRIQQVVRGDSAAYFCASSPGQRSYEQYFGPGTRLTVT.

The chain is built from TRBV9 and TRBJ2-7; D perhaps matches TRBD1 (6 bases). V lost 0 bases to trimming and J lost 3 bases, with 13 bases between them. This CDR3 has 15 residues. The germline CDR1 and CDR2 sequences are SGDLS and YYNGEE. The CDR3 loop is CASSVGTDTRYEQYF. The CDR3 DNA follows: TGTGCCAGCAGCGTAGGGACAGACACACGCTACGAGCAGTACTTC. Complete variable domain (other parts from reference TRBV9 and TRBJ2-7): DSGVTQTPKHLITATGQRVTLRCSPRSGDLSVYWYQQSLDQGLQFLIQYYNGEERAKGNILERFSAQQFPDLHSELNLSSLELGDSALYFCASSVGTDTRYEQYFGPGTRLTVT.

The chain joins TRBV6-1 to TRBJ2-3; 15 bases agree with TRBD2. The germline V gene encodes CDR1 MNHNS and CDR2 SASEGT. The CDR3 extends over 19 amino acids. V lost 4 bases, J lost 4 bases, and 12 bases stayed unmatched. DNA for the CDR3: TGTGCCAGCAGTGGAGGAGGACTAGCGGGGGGGCCGAGGGCAGATACGCAGTATTTT. It encodes CASSGGGLAGGPRADTQYF.

The rearrangement links TRBV11-2 to TRBJ1-2; TRBD1 is a possible D gene (6 bases). CDR3 length: 15 amino acids. V was trimmed by 1 base and J by 1 base, leaving 10 bases between them. Germline CDR1 is SGHAT and CDR2 is FQNNGV. This CDR3 reads CASSLVQGGNYGYTF. DNA for the CDR3: TGTGCCAGCAGCTTAGTACAGGGCGGTAACTATGGCTACACCTTC. Full variable domain (remainder filled in from reference TRBV11-2 and TRBJ1-2): EAGVAQSPRYKIIEKRQSVAFWCNPISGHATLYWYQQILGQGPKLLIQFQNNGVVDDSQLPKDRFSAERLKGVDSTLKIQPAKLEDSAVYLCASSLVQGGNYGYTFGSGTRLTVV.

The chain employs TRBV11-2 and TRBJ1-6; D might be TRBD1 (5 bases). The CDR3 runs to 15 residues. Trimming took 0 bases from V and 10 from J, leaving 13 bases between them. Germline lookup yields CDR1 SGHAT and CDR2 FQNNGV. The CDR3 DNA reads as TGTGCCAGCAGCTTAGAGGGGGGGAAGGGGTCACCCCTCCACTTT. This gives the protein CASSLEGGKGSPLHF. The whole variable domain, filled in from reference TRBV11-2 and TRBJ1-6, reads EAGVAQSPRYKIIEKRQSVAFWCNPISGHATLYWYQQILGQGPKLLIQFQNNGVVDDSQLPKDRFSAERLKGVDSTLKIQPAKLEDSAVYLCASSLEGGKGSPLHFGNGTRLTVT.

This chain links TRBV19 with TRBJ1-1, with 11 bases matching TRBD1. Germline CDR1 and CDR2: LNHDA and SQIVND (reference sequence). Germline trimming cut 5 bases from V and 5 bases from J; bases unmatched to any gene: 10. The CDR3 is 16 amino acids. Written as DNA, the CDR3 is TGTGCCAGTAGTCCTGGATCGGGACAGGGGGAAACTGAAGCTTTCTTT. The encoded protein is CASSPGSGQGETEAFF.

A single count supports this clone. V is TRBV2 and J is TRBJ1-5, with 7 bases lining up with TRBD1. Germline CDR1 and CDR2: SNHLY and FYNNEI. J lost 3 bases, V lost 6 bases, and 2 bases had no gene match. There are 13 residues in the CDR3. This CDR3 reads CASRQGINQPQHF. CDR3 sequence (DNA): TGTGCCAGCAGACAGGGGATCAATCAGCCCCAGCATTTT.

The rearrangement links TRBV5-1 to TRBJ1-1; 7 nucleotides align to TRBD1. In germline, CDR1 is SGHRS, CDR2 YFSETQ. V shed 3 bases and J 1 base; nucleotides not matched to a gene: 6. The CDR3 totals 15 residues. In nucleotides, the CDR3 is TGCGCCAGCAGCTGGGCGACAGGGAAGAACACTGAAGCTTTCTTT. The encoded protein is CASSWATGKNTEAFF.

The gene calls are TRBV5-1 and TRBJ2-5; D perhaps matches TRBD1 (5 bases). The V and J ends lost 0 bases and 5 bases respectively, with 11 bases between them. The CDR3 is made up of 14 amino acids. Germline CDR1 reads SGHRS; CDR2 reads YFSETQ. CDR3 region: CASSLEAGYETQYF. In nucleotides, the CDR3 is TGCGCCAGCAGCTTGGAGGCAGGGTATGAGACCCAGTACTTC.

This chain uses TRBV4-2 with TRBJ1-3; the D is unclear. The V and J ends lost 4 bases and 0 bases respectively, with 4 bases between them. Germline values: CDR1 LGHNA, CDR2 YNFKEQ. The CDR3 sequence is 13 residues long. In DNA, the CDR3 is TGTGCCAGCAGCCTCCTCTCTGGAAACACCATATATTTT. Amino acid sequence: CASSLLSGNTIYF.

The chain recombines TRBV9 with TRBJ2-7; D possibly corresponds to TRBD1 (5 bases). The CDR3 runs 14 residues. The V end lost 0 bases, the J end lost 5 bases, and 12 bases lay between the germline ends. Germline CDR1 SGDLS, CDR2 YYNGEE. The chain's CDR3 is CASSVDAGRNEQYF. CDR3 in DNA: TGTGCCAGCAGCGTAGACGCAGGGCGCAACGAGCAGTACTTC.

J is TRBJ1-4 and V is TRBV5-1, with 8 positions matching TRBD1. J gave up 2 bases and V 3 bases, and 3 bases lay outside the gene matches. The CDR3 is 15 amino acids. Germline V gene lookup returns CDR1 SGHRS and CDR2 YFSETQ. The DNA for the CDR3 is TGCGCCAGCAGCTCCCCAGGGGGCACTAATGAAAAACTGTTTTTT. Translation gives CASSSPGGTNEKLFF.

The V gene is TRBV5-1, the J gene TRBJ1-2; 8 bases align to TRBD1. With V trimmed by 0 bases and J by 4 bases, 5 bases remained unmatched. The germline CDR1 and CDR2 sequences are SGHRS and YFSETQ. The CDR3 extends over 15 amino acids. The CDR3 bases are TGCGCCAGCAGCTTGGACGGACAGGGTGTCTATGGCTACACCTTC. This sequence encodes CASSLDGQGVYGYTF.

This sequence joins TRBV24-1 and TRBJ2-7, with 8 bases matching TRBD1. CDR1 and CDR2 (germline): KGHDR, SFDVKD. The CDR3 loop spans 16 amino acids. The V segment lost 2 bases and the J segment 0 bases; nucleotides outside the gene matches: 5. The CDR3 reads CATSDSTGGTSYEQYF. The CDR3 nucleotides read TGTGCCACCAGTGATTCTACAGGGGGAACCTCCTACGAGCAGTACTTC.

This chain joins TRBV25-1 and TRBJ2-3, with 7 positions matching TRBD2. The germline gives CDR1 MGHDK, CDR2 SYGVNS. The junction had 16 bases not matched to a gene; V was cut back by 10 bases and J by 0 bases. The CDR3 spans 17 residues. CDR3 loop: CATSLTSYEYSTDTQYF. In nucleotides, the CDR3 is TGTGCCACCTCTTTGACTAGCTATGAGTATAGCACAGATACGCAGTATTTT.

V usage is TRBV7-2 and J usage is TRBJ2-5, with a weak D call TRBD1 (5 bases). V was shortened by 4 bases and J by 1 base, with 19 bases between the two germline ends. This CDR3 contains 17 residues. Germline CDR1 reads SGHTA; CDR2 reads FQGNSA. In DNA form, the CDR3 reads TGTGCCAGCAGCTCCTGGGGCCCCGGAATAGCCCAAGAGACCCAGTACTTC. Protein: CASSSWGPGIAQETQYF.

The V gene is TRBV5-1, the J gene TRBJ1-1; possibly TRBD1 for D (6 bases). CDR3 length equals 14 residues. Germline-derived CDR1 and CDR2 are SGHRS and YFSETQ. Trimming took 3 bases from V and 0 from J, leaving 9 bases between them. The CDR3 loop reads CASSSQGVNTEAFF. CDR3 DNA sequence: TGCGCCAGCAGCTCACAGGGAGTGAACACTGAAGCTTTCTTT.

This sequence joins TRBV2 and TRBJ2-2; 7 positions agree with TRBD2. V trimming: 4 bases; J trimming: 1 base; junction bases outside the gene matches: 0. The CDR3 has 14 amino acids. CDR1 is SNHLY and CDR2 is FYNNEI in the germline V gene. In DNA form, the CDR3 reads TGTGCCAGCAGTGCGGGGGGGAACACCGGGGAGCTGTTTTTT. It codes for CASSAGGNTGELFF. Together with reference TRBV2 and TRBJ2-2, the CDR3 gives the full variable domain: EPEVTQTPSHQVTQMGQEVILRCVPISNHLYFYWYRQILGQKVEFLVSFYNNEISEKSEIFDDQFSVERPDGSNFTLKIRSTKLEDSAMYFCASSAGGNTGELFFGEGSRLTVL.

This sequence joins TRBV5-1 and TRBJ2-7; perhaps TRBD1 as D (6 bases). Germline assignment: CDR1 SGHRS and CDR2 YFSETQ. The CDR3 covers 15 residues. V was clipped by 4 bases and J by 4 bases, with 18 bases between them. CDR3: CASSLTRDKTYEQYF. CDR3 sequence (DNA): TGCGCCAGCAGCCTGACCCGGGACAAGACGTACGAGCAGTACTTC.

The V and J genes are TRBV6-5 and TRBJ2-1, with TRBD2 matching over 8 bases. The CDR3 length is 13 residues. After removal of 6 bases from V and 5 bases from J, the junction contained 3 bases not matched to a gene. Germline-derived CDR1 and CDR2 are MNHEY and SVGAGI. CDR3 nucleotides: TGTGCCAGCAGCCTTAGCGGGAACAATGAGCAGTTCTTC. Translation gives CASSLSGNNEQFF.

CDR3 DNA sequence: TGTGCCAGCAGCTTACGTCCCCCGGGACTAGCAATGGAGACCCAGTACTTC. This gives the protein CASSLRPPGLAMETQYF. The rearrangement links TRBV11-3 to TRBJ2-5, with 9 nucleotides matching TRBD2. V lost 2 bases to trimming and J lost 5 bases; unmatched junction nucleotides: 12. The CDR3 loop spans 17 amino acids. Germline values: CDR1 SGHNT, CDR2 YENEEA.

This clone occurred a few times. The chain carries TRBV29-1 and TRBJ2-2; TRBD2 might be the D (7 bases). Looked up from germline, CDR1 is SQVTM and CDR2 is ANQGSEA. The V gene lost 7 bases and the J gene lost 7 bases, with 16 bases spanning the gap. This CDR3 has 13 amino acids. CDR3 region: CSGLNREGGELFF. In DNA form, the CDR3 reads TGCAGCGGCCTCAACAGGGAGGGCGGGGAGCTGTTTTTT.

This clone was counted between two and nine times. The gene calls are TRBV28 and TRBJ1-2; TRBD1 is a possible D gene (5 bases). The CDR3 is 13 amino acids. The V end was cut by 8 bases, the J end by 5 bases, with 15 bases between. Germline CDR1 is MDHEN and CDR2 is SYDVKM. Here the CDR3 DNA reads TGTGCCAGCGGAACCTCTGGGGGGTATGGCTACACCTTC. Its protein is CASGTSGGYGYTF.

The chain links TRBV10-3 to TRBJ1-4; D is unresolved. With 10 bases removed from V and 4 bases from J, the gap between germline ends came to 13 bases. Germline V gives CDR1 ENHRY, CDR2 SYGVKD. The CDR3 contains 13 residues. CDR3 amino acids: CATRHEGNEKLFF. Here the CDR3 DNA reads TGTGCCACTAGACATGAGGGTAATGAAAAACTGTTTTTT.

J is TRBJ2-7 and V is TRBV5-4, with 9 nucleotides matching TRBD2. After removal of 4 bases from V and 2 bases from J, the junction contained 10 bases not matched to a gene. The CDR3 has 16 residues. Looked up from germline, CDR1 is SGHNT and CDR2 is YYREEE (reference sequence). The CDR3 reads CASSPQGGGGAYEQYF. In DNA, the CDR3 is TGTGCCAGCAGCCCGCAAGGGGGCGGGGGGGCCTACGAGCAGTACTTC.

V and J are TRBV5-8 and TRBJ1-5, with D unclear. Germline assignment: CDR1 SGHTS and CDR2 YDEGEE. The V end was cut by 6 bases, the J end by 1 base, with 17 bases between. The CDR3 totals 16 residues. The CDR3 bases are TGTGCCAGCACCGACGACATAGGAGGGAGCAATCAGCCCCAGCATTTT. Its protein product is CASTDDIGGSNQPQHF.

This clone has more than one count but fewer than ten. The V call is TRBV19, the J call TRBJ1-4; D is undetermined. The ends were cut back, 1 base at V and 8 bases at J, with 8 bases in the middle. In germline, CDR1 is LNHDA, CDR2 SQIVND (reference sequence). This CDR3 is 13 amino acids long. The CDR3 spells CASSIVVSEKLFF. CDR3 coding DNA: TGTGCCAGTAGTATAGTCGTTTCGGAAAAACTGTTTTTT.

The rearrangement links TRBV7-2 to TRBJ1-2, with D perhaps matching TRBD1 (6 bases). The CDR3 contains 13 residues. CDR1 is SGHTA and CDR2 is FQGNSA in the germline V gene. V lost 3 bases, J lost 2 bases, and 7 bases lay in between. The CDR3 region has the DNA TGTGCCAGCAGCTTTACAGGGAACTATGGCTACACCTTC. Translation gives CASSFTGNYGYTF.

CDR3 loop: CASSYVGGHGYTF. CDR3 sequence (DNA): TGTGCCAGCAGTTACGTCGGGGGGCACGGCTACACCTTC. The chain couples TRBV6-2 or TRBV6-3 to TRBJ1-2, with D possibly TRBD1 on 6 matching bases. CDR1 is MNHEY and CDR2 is SVGEGT in the germline V gene. This CDR3 region has 13 residues. Trimming stripped 2 bases from V and 8 bases from J, with 12 bases between.